A single sample is the source of the 18 T cell receptor beta chains below, sequenced in a study of memory CD4+ T cells and cytomegalovirus serostatus (dated by TCRdb to between 2019 and 2020). The protocol used for the library was the immunoSEQ multiplex PCR assay. TCRdb holds this immuneACCESS table with in-frame rearrangements only. Some clones are missing; in checked studies, unresolved V genes explain under half, and the rest has no known cause. The sample table contains about 62,000 clones; only one count was recorded for approximately 80% of them. Clones ranked in the top ten supply 4% to 5% of the sample. Single viable CD3+CD4+CD8-CD45RO+ cells were sorted as memory CD4+ T cells on a FACSAria II. The sequenced sample was memory CD4+ T cells from blood. The receptors were sampled from an adult in good health and CMV-seropositive.

This clone has more than one count but fewer than ten. The chain employs TRBV4-2 and TRBJ1-6; no clear D. The CDR3 contains 14 residues. Trimming took off 5 bases at V and 5 bases at J, with 10 bases between the two ends. Germline V CDR1 and CDR2: LGHNA, YNFKEQ. CDR3 sequence: CASSSTGNNSPLHF. The CDR3 coding sequence is TGTGCCAGCAGCTCGACTGGCAATAATTCACCCCTCCACTTT.

This chain links TRBV5-1 with TRBJ2-5; tentative D call: TRBD1 (6 bases). Germline CDR1 reads SGHRS; CDR2 reads YFSETQ. This CDR3 is 13 amino acids long. Trimming removed 4 bases from V and 4 bases from J, with 11 bases in between. The CDR3 spells CASSPQGVETQYF. The CDR3, as DNA: TGCGCCAGCAGCCCACAGGGAGTAGAGACCCAGTACTTC.

The rearrangement links TRBV30 to TRBJ2-7, with TRBD2 matching over 8 bases. Germline CDR1 and CDR2: GTSNPN and SVGIG (reference sequence). Unmatched junction bases numbered 3, after V lost 5 bases and J lost 3 bases. There are 12 residues in the CDR3. Here the CDR3 DNA reads TGTGCCTGGGACCGGGGGGGCTACGAGCAGTACTTC. It codes for CAWDRGGYEQYF.

The CDR3 sequence: CASFGDRSRSNGYTF. The CDR3 DNA is TGTGCCAGCTTTGGGGACAGGTCAAGAAGTAATGGCTACACCTTC. The chain couples TRBV28 to TRBJ1-2; the match to TRBD1 covers 8 bases. Germline-derived CDR1 and CDR2 are MDHEN and SYDVKM. The CDR3 has 15 residues. With V trimmed by 8 bases and J by 6 bases, 14 bases remained unmatched.

The chain is built from TRBV7-2 and TRBJ2-3; 10 bases fit TRBD2. The CDR3 has 17 amino acids. Germline assignment: CDR1 SGHTA and CDR2 FQGNSA. The junction had 8 bases not matched to a gene; V was cut back by 1 base and J by 4 bases. The CDR3 loop reads CASSLGAGGPQADTQYF. In DNA form, the CDR3 reads TGTGCCAGCAGCTTAGGAGCGGGAGGGCCTCAGGCAGATACGCAGTATTTT.

This sequence joins TRBV19 and TRBJ2-1; TRBD2 matches at 7 bases. The CDR3 has 15 amino acids. CDR1 and CDR2 from the germline V gene are LNHDA and SQIVND (reference sequence). V dropped 7 bases and J dropped 4; count of bases not matched to a gene: 10. The CDR3 protein is CASKIGNSGYNEQFF. For the CDR3, the DNA is TGTGCCAGTAAGATAGGTAATAGCGGGTACAATGAGCAGTTCTTC.

The rearrangement links TRBV28 to TRBJ2-1, with 11 nucleotides matching TRBD2. The CDR3 spans 15 residues. V was clipped by 5 bases and J by 6 bases; unmatched bases: 6. Germline assignment: CDR1 MDHEN and CDR2 SYDVKM. CDR3 nucleotides: TGTGCCAGCAGTGCCACTAGCGGGGGAGGCAATGAGCAGTTCTTC. Protein sequence: CASSATSGGGNEQFF.

This sequence joins TRBV6-5 and TRBJ2-1, with D perhaps assigned TRBD1 or TRBD2 (5 bases each). Germline loops: CDR1 MNHEY, CDR2 SVGAGI. CDR3 length: 14 amino acids. The ends were cut back, 10 bases at V and 0 bases at J, with 13 bases in the middle. CDR3 loop: CATWGSSSYNEQFF. In DNA form, the CDR3 reads TGTGCCACCTGGGGGAGTAGCTCCTACAATGAGCAGTTCTTC.

As regards this clone: Sequence at one end of the junction differs from germline and may be a read error. This chain connects TRBV7-7 to TRBJ1-1, with no clear D. Germline assignment: CDR1 SSHAT and CDR2 FNYEAQ (reference sequence). This CDR3 comprises 13 residues. The CDR3 protein is CASSSTQNTEAFF. The CDR3 nucleotides read TGTGCTAGCAGCTCGACCCAGAACACTGAAGCTTTCTTT.

V gene TRBV29-1 combines with J gene TRBJ2-5; D is possibly TRBD1 or TRBD2 (5 bases each). V lost 7 bases and J lost 2, with 17 bases in between. The CDR3 has 14 amino acids. CDR1 and CDR2 (germline): SQVTM, ANQGSEA. CDR3 region: CSAPLLGAQETQYF. CDR3 nucleotides: TGCAGCGCCCCCCTTCTCGGGGCTCAAGAGACCCAGTACTTC.

This clone was detected once. The chain couples TRBV7-2 to TRBJ1-5, with no clear D. CDR1 SGHTA and CDR2 FQGNSA come from the germline V gene. This CDR3 region has 13 residues. Trimming shortened V by 5 bases and J by 2 bases, and 7 bases separated the two germline ends. The CDR3 DNA is TGTGCCAGCAGCGAACAAGGCAATCAGCCCCAGCATTTT. Residues: CASSEQGNQPQHF.

The chain employs TRBV6-1 and TRBJ1-2; D remains unclear. From germline, CDR1 is MNHNS and CDR2 SASEGT. The CDR3 has 13 residues. V lost 10 bases to trimming and J lost 3 bases, with 15 bases between them. The CDR3 DNA sequence: TGTGCCACCGCCCCACAGTCCTACTATGGCTACACCTTC. Translation gives CATAPQSYYGYTF.

The rearrangement uses TRBV9 and TRBJ2-2, with TRBD2 matching over 7 bases. V lost 0 bases, J lost 0 bases, and 5 bases stayed unmatched. The CDR3 sequence is 17 residues long. CDR1 is SGDLS and CDR2 is YYNGEE in the germline V gene. The CDR3 region is CASSVEAGGANTGELFF. CDR3 nucleotides: TGTGCCAGCAGCGTAGAAGCTGGGGGGGCGAACACCGGGGAGCTGTTTTTT.

The chain uses TRBV5-1 and TRBJ1-3; tentatively, D is TRBD1 (5 bases). The CDR3 totals 17 residues. V dropped 4 bases and J dropped 0 bases, with 17 bases sitting between them. From germline, CDR1 is SGHRS and CDR2 YFSETQ. CDR3 bases: TGCGCCAGCAGCATCGCCTCGGGGCCGGGCTCTGGAAACACCATATATTTT. This encodes CASSIASGPGSGNTIYF.

The J gene is TRBJ2-2, the V gene TRBV30; D uncertain. The length of the CDR3 is 12 residues. V dropped 2 bases and J dropped 7 bases, with 8 bases sitting between them. The germline V gene has CDR1 GTSNPN and CDR2 SVGIG (reference sequence). The CDR3 sequence: CAWSMIDGELFF. As DNA, the CDR3 is TGTGCCTGGAGTATGATAGACGGGGAGCTGTTTTTT.

The chain recombines TRBV28 with TRBJ1-5; a possible D gene is TRBD1 (5 bases). This CDR3 is built from 14 residues. In germline, CDR1 is MDHEN, CDR2 SYDVKM. Deletions cut 3 bases from V and 4 bases from J, with 10 bases between. DNA for the CDR3: TGTGCCAGCAGTTTGGGAGGGGTTAATCAGCCCCAGCATTTT. This translates into CASSLGGVNQPQHF.

This chain connects TRBV28 to TRBJ1-6; D is unclear. Trimming shortened V by 3 bases and J by 11 bases, and 8 bases separated the two germline ends. This CDR3 is built from 12 residues. Germline loops: CDR1 MDHEN, CDR2 SYDVKM. CDR3 region: CASSLSYPPLHF. CDR3 bases: TGTGCCAGCAGTTTGAGCTATCCACCCCTCCACTTT.

The rearrangement uses TRBV30 and TRBJ1-2; D gene unclear. Germline V gives CDR1 GTSNPN, CDR2 SVGIG (reference sequence). This CDR3 has 12 residues. With 5 bases removed from V and 4 bases from J, the gap between germline ends came to 11 bases. The DNA of the CDR3 is TGTGCCTGGGAAGTGGGCAGCTATGGCTACACCTTC. The encoded protein is CAWEVGSYGYTF.